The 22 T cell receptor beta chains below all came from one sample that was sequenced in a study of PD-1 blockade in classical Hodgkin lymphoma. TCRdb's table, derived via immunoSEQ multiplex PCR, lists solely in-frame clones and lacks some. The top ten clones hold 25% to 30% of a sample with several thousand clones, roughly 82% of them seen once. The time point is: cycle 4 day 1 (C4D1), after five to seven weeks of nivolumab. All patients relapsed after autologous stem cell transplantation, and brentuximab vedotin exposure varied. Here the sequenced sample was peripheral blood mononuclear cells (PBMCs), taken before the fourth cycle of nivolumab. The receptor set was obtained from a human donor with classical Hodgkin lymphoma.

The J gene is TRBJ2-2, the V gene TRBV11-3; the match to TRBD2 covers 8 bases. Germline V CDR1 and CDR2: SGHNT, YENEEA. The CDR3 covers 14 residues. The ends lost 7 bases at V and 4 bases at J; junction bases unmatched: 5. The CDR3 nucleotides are TGTGCCAGCACGGGGGGGGCAGGCACCGGGGAGCTGTTTTTT. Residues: CASTGGAGTGELFF. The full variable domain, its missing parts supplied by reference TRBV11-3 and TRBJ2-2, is EAGVVQSPRYKIIEKKQPVAFWCNPISGHNTLYWYLQNLGQGPELLIRYENEEAVDDSQLPKDRFSAERLKGVDSTLKIQPAELGDSAVYLCASTGGAGTGELFFGEGSRLTVL.

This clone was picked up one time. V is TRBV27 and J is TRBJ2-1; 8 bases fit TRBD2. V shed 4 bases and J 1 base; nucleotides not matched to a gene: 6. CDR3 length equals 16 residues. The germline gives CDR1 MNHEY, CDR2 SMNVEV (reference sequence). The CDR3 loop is CASSSGLAGSYNEQFF. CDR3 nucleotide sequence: TGTGCCAGCAGTTCCGGACTAGCTGGGTCCTACAATGAGCAGTTCTTC.

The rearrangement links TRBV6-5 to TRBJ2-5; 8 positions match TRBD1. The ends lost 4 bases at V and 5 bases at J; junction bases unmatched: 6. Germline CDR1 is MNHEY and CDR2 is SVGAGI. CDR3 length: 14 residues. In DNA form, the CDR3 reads TGTGCCAGCAGTTTGGGCAGGGGGCCTGAGACCCAGTACTTC. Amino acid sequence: CASSLGRGPETQYF.

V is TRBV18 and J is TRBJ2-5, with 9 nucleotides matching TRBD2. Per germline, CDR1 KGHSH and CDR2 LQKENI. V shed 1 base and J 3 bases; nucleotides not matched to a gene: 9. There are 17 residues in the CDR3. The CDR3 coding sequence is TGTGCCAGCTCACCACTCCCGGGACTAGCCCCGAAAGAGACCCAGTACTTC. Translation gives CASSPLPGLAPKETQYF.

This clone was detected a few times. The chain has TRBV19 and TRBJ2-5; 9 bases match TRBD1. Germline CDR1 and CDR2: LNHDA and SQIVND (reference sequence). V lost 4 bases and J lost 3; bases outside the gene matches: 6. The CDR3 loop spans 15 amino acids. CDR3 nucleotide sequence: TGTGCCAGTAGTACCCCGACAGGGGGTAAAGAGACCCAGTACTTC. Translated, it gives CASSTPTGGKETQYF.

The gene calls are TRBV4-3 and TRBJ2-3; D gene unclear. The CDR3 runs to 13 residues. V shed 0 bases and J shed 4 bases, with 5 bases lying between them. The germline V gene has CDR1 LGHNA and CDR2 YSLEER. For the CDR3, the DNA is TGCGCCAGCAGCCAAGATCCTGCAGATACGCAGTATTTT. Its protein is CASSQDPADTQYF.

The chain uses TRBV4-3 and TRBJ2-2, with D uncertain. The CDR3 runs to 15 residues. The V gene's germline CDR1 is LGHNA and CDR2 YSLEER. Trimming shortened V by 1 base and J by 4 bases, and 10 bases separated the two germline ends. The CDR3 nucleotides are TGCGCCAGCAGCCAAGCTAAGGGCTTCACCGGGGAGCTGTTTTTT. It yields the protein CASSQAKGFTGELFF.

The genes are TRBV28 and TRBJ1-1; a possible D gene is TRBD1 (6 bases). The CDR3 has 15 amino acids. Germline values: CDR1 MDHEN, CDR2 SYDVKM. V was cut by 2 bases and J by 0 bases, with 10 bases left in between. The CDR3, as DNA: TGTGCCAGCAGTTTAGGGGGCCTAGTGAACACTGAAGCTTTCTTT. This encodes CASSLGGLVNTEAFF.

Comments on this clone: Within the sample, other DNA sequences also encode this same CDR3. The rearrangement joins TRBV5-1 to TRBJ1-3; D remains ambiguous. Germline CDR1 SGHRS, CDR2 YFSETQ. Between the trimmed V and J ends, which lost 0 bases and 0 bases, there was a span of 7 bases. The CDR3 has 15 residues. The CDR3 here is CASSLAGSSGNTIYF. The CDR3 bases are TGCGCCAGCAGCTTGGCCGGAAGCTCTGGAAACACCATATATTTT.

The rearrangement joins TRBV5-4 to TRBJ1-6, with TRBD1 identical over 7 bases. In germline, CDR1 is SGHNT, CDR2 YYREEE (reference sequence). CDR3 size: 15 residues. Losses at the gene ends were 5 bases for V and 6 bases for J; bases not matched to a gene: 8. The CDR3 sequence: CASSTRDRGNSPLHF. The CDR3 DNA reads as TGTGCCAGCAGTACCCGGGACAGAGGTAATTCACCCCTCCACTTT.

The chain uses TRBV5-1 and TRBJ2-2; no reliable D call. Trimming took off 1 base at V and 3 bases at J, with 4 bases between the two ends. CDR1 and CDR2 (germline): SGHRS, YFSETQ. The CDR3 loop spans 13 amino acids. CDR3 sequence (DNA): TGCGCCAGCAGCTTGAGGGACACCGGGGAGCTGTTTTTT. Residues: CASSLRDTGELFF.

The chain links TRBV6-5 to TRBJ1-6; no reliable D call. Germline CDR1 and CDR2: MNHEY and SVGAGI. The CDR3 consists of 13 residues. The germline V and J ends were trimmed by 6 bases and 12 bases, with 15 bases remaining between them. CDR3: CASSLTGPEPLHF. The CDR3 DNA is TGTGCCAGCAGCCTGACTGGGCCAGAACCCCTCCACTTT.

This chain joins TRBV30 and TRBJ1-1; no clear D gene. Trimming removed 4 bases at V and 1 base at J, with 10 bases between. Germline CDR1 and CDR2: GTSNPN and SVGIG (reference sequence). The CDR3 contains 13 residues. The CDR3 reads CAWNLGRNTEAFF. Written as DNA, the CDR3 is TGTGCCTGGAATCTGGGGAGGAACACTGAAGCTTTCTTT.

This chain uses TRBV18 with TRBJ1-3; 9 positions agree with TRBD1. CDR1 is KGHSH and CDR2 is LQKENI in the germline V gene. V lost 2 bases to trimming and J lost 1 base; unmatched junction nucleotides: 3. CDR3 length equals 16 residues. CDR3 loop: CASSPVQGASGNTIYF. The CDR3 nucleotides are TGTGCCAGCTCACCAGTACAGGGGGCGTCTGGAAACACCATATATTTT.

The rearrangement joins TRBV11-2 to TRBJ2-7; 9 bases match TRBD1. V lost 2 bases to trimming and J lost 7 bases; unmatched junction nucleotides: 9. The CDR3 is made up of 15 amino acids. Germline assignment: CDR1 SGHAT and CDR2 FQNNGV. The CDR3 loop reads CASSLPGTGWREQYF. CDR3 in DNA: TGTGCCAGCAGCTTACCGGGGACAGGGTGGAGAGAGCAGTACTTC. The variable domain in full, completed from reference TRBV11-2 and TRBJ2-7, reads EAGVAQSPRYKIIEKRQSVAFWCNPISGHATLYWYQQILGQGPKLLIQFQNNGVVDDSQLPKDRFSAERLKGVDSTLKIQPAKLEDSAVYLCASSLPGTGWREQYFGPGTRLTVT.

The CDR3 region has the DNA TGTGCCAGCAGCTCCGGGTGGCCAGGGTTTGGGAACACTGAAGCTTTCTTT. It yields the protein CASSSGWPGFGNTEAFF. The V and J genes are TRBV11-1 and TRBJ1-1; the D gene is possibly TRBD1 (5 bases). Trimming cost V 4 bases and J 1 base, with 19 bases left between them. The germline CDR1 and CDR2 sequences are SGHAT and FQDESV (reference sequence). The CDR3 is 17 amino acids.

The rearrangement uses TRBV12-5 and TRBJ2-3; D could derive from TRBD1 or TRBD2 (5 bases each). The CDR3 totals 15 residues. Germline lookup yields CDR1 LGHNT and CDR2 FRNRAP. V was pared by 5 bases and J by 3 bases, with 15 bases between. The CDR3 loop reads CASGSSGPLTDTQYF. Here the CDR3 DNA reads TGTGCTAGTGGTAGCTCGGGACCTTTAACAGATACGCAGTATTTT.

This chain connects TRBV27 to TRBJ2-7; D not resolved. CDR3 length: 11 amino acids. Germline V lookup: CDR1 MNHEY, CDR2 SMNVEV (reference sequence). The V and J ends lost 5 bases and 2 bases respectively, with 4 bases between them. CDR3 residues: CASSATYEQYF. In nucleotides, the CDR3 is TGTGCCAGCAGTGCCACCTACGAGCAGTACTTC.

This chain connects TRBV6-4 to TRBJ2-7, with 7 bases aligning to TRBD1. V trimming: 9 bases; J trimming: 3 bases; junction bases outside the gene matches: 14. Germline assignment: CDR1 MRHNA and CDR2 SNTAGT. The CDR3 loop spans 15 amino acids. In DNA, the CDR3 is TGTGCCAGGAGACAGGGCCGTCAATCCCACTACGAGCAGTACTTC. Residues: CARRQGRQSHYEQYF.

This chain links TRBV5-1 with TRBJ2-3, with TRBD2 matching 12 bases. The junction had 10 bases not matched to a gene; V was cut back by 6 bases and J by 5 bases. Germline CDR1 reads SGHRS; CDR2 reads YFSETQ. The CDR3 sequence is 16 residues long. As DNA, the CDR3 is TGCGCCAGCACAATGGCCCTAGCGGGGGGGATAGATACGCAGTATTTT. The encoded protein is CASTMALAGGIDTQYF.

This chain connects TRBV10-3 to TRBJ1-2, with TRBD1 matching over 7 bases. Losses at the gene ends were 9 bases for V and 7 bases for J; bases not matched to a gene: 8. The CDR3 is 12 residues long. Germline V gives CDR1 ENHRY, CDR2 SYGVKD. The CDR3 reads CAIEDRDGGYTF. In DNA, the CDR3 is TGTGCCATAGAAGACAGGGATGGTGGCTACACCTTC.

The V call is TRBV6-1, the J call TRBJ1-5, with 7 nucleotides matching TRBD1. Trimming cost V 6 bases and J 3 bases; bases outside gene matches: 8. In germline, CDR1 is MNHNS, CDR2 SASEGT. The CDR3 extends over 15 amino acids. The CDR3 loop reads CASRAGTANNQPQHF. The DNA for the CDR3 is TGTGCCAGCAGAGCCGGGACAGCTAACAATCAGCCCCAGCATTTT.